The 4 T cell receptor beta chains below all came from one sample that was sequenced in a study of T cell responses to AZD1222 COVID-19 vaccine. Only in-frame clones appear in the TCRdb table, and some are missing; sequencing was by immunoSEQ multiplex PCR. This sample carries approximately 140,000 clones, approximately 90% of them seen once, and the ten largest clones take approximately 3%. The sample here was peripheral blood, taken on day 0 of MenACWY control vaccination. All receptors come from an adult in good health.

The chain has TRBV19 and TRBJ1-5; D gene ambiguous. Looked up from germline, CDR1 is LNHDA and CDR2 is SQIVND (reference sequence). V was clipped by 3 bases and J by 5 bases, with 11 bases between them. CDR3 size: 14 residues. For the CDR3, the DNA is TGTGCCAGTAGTATGCGGTACCCAGATCAGCCCCAGCATTTT. This codes for CASSMRYPDQPQHF.

The V gene is TRBV7-9, the J gene TRBJ1-2; D is unresolved. Trimming took off 6 bases at V and 6 bases at J, with 14 bases between the two ends. This CDR3 spans 13 amino acids. Looked up from germline, CDR1 is SEHNR and CDR2 is FQNEAQ (reference sequence). Here the CDR3 reads CASRAGGGHGYTF. In nucleotides, the CDR3 is TGTGCCAGCAGGGCAGGCGGAGGGCATGGCTACACCTTC. Complete variable domain (other parts from reference TRBV7-9 and TRBJ1-2): DTGVSQNPRHKITKRGQNVTFRCDPISEHNRLYWYRQTLGQGPEFLTYFQNEAQLEKSRLLSDRFSAERPKGSFSTLEIQRTEQGDSAMYLCASRAGGGHGYTFGSGTRLTVV.

The gene calls are TRBV19 and TRBJ2-7; no reliable D call. The germline gives CDR1 LNHDA, CDR2 SQIVND (reference sequence). CDR3 length: 13 residues. Deletions cut 2 bases from V and 2 bases from J, with 7 bases between. The CDR3 here is CASSIRATYEQYF. The CDR3, as DNA: TGTGCCAGTAGTATACGGGCCACCTACGAGCAGTACTTC.

The rearrangement links TRBV5-1 to TRBJ1-3; D is undetermined. V lost 0 bases, J lost 1 base, and 5 bases lay in between. The CDR3 is made up of 14 amino acids. Per germline, CDR1 SGHRS and CDR2 YFSETQ. The CDR3 loop reads CASSLGDSGNTIYF. The CDR3 nucleotides are TGCGCCAGCAGCTTGGGGGATTCTGGAAACACCATATATTTT.